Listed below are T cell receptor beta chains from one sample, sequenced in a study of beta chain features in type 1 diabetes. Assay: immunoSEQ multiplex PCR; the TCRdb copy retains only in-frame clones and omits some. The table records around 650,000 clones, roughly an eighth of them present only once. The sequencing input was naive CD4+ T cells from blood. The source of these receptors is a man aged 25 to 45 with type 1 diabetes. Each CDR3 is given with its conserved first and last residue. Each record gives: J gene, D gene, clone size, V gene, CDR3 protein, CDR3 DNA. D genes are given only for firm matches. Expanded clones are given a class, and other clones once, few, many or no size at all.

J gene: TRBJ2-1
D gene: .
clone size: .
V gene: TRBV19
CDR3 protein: CASRTSRSSYNEQFF
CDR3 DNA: TGTGCCAGTAGGACTTCCCGAAGCTCCTACAATGAGCAGTTCTTC

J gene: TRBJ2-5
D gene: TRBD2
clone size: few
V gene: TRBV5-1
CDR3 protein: CASRKSGSGAIQETQYF
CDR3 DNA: TGCGCCAGCAGAAAATCCGGTAGCGGGGCCATCCAAGAGACCCAGTACTTC

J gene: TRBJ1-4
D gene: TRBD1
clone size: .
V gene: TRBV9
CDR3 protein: CASSFTGTDNEKLFF
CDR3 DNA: TGTGCCAGCAGCTTCACCGGGACAGATAATGAAAAACTGTTTTTT

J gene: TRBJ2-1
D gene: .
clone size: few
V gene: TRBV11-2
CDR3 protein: CASSFQGARNEQFF
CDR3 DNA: TGTGCCAGCAGCTTTCAAGGGGCGAGAAATGAGCAGTTCTTC

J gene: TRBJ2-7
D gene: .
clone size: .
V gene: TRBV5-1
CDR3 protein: CASSPGYYEQYF
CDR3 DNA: TGCGCCAGCAGCCCCGGGTACTACGAGCAGTACTTC

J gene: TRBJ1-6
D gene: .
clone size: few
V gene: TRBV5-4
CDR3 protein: CASRDTYNSPLHF
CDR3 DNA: TGTGCCAGCAGGGACACCTATAATTCACCCCTCCACTTT

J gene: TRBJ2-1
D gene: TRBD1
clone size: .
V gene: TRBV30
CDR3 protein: CAWSRGQVNYNEQFF
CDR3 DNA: TGTGCCTGGAGTAGGGGACAGGTAAATTACAATGAGCAGTTCTTC

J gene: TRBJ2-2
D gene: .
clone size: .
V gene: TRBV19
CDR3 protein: CASTLVPGKAGELFF
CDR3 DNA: TGTGCCAGTACCCTGGTGCCAGGGAAAGCCGGGGAGCTGTTTTTT

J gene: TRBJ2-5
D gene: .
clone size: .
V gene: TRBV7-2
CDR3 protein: CASSLSRGRSQETQYF
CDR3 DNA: TGTGCCAGCAGCCTCTCTAGAGGACGGTCACAAGAGACCCAGTACTTC

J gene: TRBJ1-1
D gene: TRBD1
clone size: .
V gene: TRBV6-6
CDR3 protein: CASSSRDRGYTEAFF
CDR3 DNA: TGTGCCAGCAGTTCCCGGGACAGGGGTTACACTGAAGCTTTCTTT

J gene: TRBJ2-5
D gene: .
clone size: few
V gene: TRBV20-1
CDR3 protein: CSARPQETQYF
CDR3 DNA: TGCAGTGCTAGACCCCAAGAGACCCAGTACTTC

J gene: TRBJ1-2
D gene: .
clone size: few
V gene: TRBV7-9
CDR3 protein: CASSLAREGYTF
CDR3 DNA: TGTGCCAGCAGCTTAGCACGGGAGGGCTACACCTTC

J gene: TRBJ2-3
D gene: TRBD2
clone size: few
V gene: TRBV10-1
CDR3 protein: CASSESTSGGRTDTQYF
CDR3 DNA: TGCGCCAGCAGTGAGTCAACTAGCGGGGGGAGGACAGATACGCAGTATTTT

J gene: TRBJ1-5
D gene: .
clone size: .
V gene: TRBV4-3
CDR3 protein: CASSQNPWQPQHF
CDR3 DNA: TGCGCCAGCAGCCAAAACCCCTGGCAGCCCCAGCATTTT

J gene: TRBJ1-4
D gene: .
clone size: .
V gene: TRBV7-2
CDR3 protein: CASRGYSSNEKLFF
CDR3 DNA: TGTGCCAGCAGGGGGTACAGTAGTAATGAAAAACTGTTTTTT

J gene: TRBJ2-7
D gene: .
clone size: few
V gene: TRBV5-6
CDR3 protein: CASSLYRSEGEQYF
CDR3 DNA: TGTGCCAGCAGCTTGTATAGGTCGGAAGGCGAGCAGTACTTC

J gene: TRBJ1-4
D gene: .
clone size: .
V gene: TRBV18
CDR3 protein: CASSPQALATNEKLFF
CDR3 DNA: TGTGCCAGCTCACCACAGGCACTTGCAACTAATGAAAAACTGTTTTTT

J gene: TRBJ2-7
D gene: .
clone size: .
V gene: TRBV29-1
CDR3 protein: CSVEVRSYEQYF
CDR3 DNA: TGCAGCGTTGAGGTTCGCAGCTACGAGCAGTACTTC

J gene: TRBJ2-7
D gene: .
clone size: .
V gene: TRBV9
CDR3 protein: CASSVDGGAGEQYF
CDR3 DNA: TGTGCCAGCAGCGTAGATGGGGGGGCCGGCGAGCAGTACTTC

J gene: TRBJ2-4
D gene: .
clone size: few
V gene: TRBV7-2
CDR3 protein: CASSLGLAKNIQYF
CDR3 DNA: TGTGCCAGCAGCTTAGGTCTAGCCAAAAACATTCAGTACTTC

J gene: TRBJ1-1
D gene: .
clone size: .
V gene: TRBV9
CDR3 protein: CASSVTDGGTEAFF
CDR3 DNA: TGTGCCAGCAGCGTAACCGACGGAGGGACTGAAGCTTTCTTT

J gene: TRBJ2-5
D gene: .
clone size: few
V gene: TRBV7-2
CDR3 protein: CASSSPGLQETQYF
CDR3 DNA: TGTGCCAGCAGCTCGCCAGGACTCCAAGAGACCCAGTACTTC

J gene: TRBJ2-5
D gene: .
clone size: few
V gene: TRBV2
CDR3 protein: CASRGVETQYF
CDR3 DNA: TGTGCCAGCAGAGGCGTGGAGACCCAGTACTTC

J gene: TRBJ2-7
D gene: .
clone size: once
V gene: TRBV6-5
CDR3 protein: CASSYSIGSPYEQYF
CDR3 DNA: TGTGCCAGCAGTTACTCGATAGGTTCACCCTACGAGCAGTACTTC

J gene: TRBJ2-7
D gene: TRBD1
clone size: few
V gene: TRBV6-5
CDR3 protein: CASSGTVGYEQYF
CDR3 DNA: TGTGCCAGCAGTGGGACAGTGGGTTACGAGCAGTACTTC

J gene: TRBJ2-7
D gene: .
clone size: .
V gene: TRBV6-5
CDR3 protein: CASSYRAHEPYEQYF
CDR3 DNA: TGTGCCAGCAGCTACCGGGCACATGAGCCCTACGAGCAGTACTTC

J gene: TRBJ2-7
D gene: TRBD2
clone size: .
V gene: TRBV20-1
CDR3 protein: CRLERGHEQYF
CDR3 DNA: TGCAGATTAGAGCGGGGCCACGAGCAGTACTTC

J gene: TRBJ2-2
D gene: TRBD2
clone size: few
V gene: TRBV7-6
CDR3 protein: CASSLVPGGNTGELFF
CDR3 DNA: TGTGCCAGCAGCTTAGTCCCGGGGGGGAACACCGGGGAGCTGTTTTTT

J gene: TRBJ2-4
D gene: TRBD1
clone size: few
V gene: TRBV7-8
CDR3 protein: CASSLGGGQAKNIQYF
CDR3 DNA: TGTGCCAGCAGCTTAGGCGGAGGACAGGCTAAAAACATTCAGTACTTC

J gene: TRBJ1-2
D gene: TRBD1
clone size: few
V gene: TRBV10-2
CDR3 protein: CASRTGDGYGYTF
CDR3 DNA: TGCGCCAGTAGGACAGGGGACGGCTATGGCTACACCTTC

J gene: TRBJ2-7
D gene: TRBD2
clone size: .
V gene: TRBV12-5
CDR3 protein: CASVRLAGSSYEQYF
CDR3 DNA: TGTGCTAGTGTCCGACTAGCGGGGAGCTCCTACGAGCAGTACTTC